The 10 T cell receptor beta chains given below trace back to one sample, sequenced in a study of T cells in Graves' hyperthyroidism and ophthalmopathy. Amplification of TCR beta CDR3 regions was performed using RNA transcripts as template. The primer set for the first-round RT-PCR of the TCR CDR3 was HTBI. TCRdb re-analysed the multiplex PCR reads in MiXCR, keeping a single row per CDR3 protein. This table holds hundreds of thousands of distinct CDR3 sequences, more than 12% found once. Sequenced: blood. Receptor source: a woman in her forties or fifties with Graves' ophthalmopathy.

A few counts support this clonotype. The chain recombines TRBV6-1 with TRBJ1-4; no clear D gene. Looked up from germline, CDR1 is MNHNS and CDR2 is SASEGT. V gave up 3 bases and J gave up 10 bases, with 12 bases separating them. The CDR3 runs 13 residues. The CDR3 loop is CASSDETGGKLFF. The CDR3 nucleotides are TGTGCCAGCAGTGATGAAACTGGCGGAAAACTGTTTTTT.

This clonotype was found many times. The chain joins TRBV2 to TRBJ1-1, with D hard to call. The CDR3 has 12 amino acids. V dropped 8 bases and J dropped 5 bases, with 12 bases sitting between them. Germline CDR1 and CDR2: SNHLY and FYNNEI. CDR3 bases: TGTGCCAGCGACTATTTAGGAACTGAAGCTTTCTTT. This codes for CASDYLGTEAFF. The full variable domain, completed using reference TRBV2 and TRBJ1-1, is EPEVTQTPSHQVTQMGQEVILRCVPISNHLYFYWYRQILGQKVEFLVSFYNNEISEKSEIFDDQFSVERPDGSNFTLKIRSTKLEDSAMYFCASDYLGTEAFFGQGTRLTVV.

For this clonotype: Being one base from a much bigger clone, this may be a read error. The rearrangement uses TRBV29-1 and TRBJ2-7; D is ambiguous. Trimming removed 7 bases at V and 7 bases at J, with 23 bases between. The length of the CDR3 is 14 residues. Germline V gene data show CDR1 as SQVTM and CDR2 as ANQGSEA. In nucleotides, the CDR3 is TGCAGCGCCCGTCGAGCAAGGGCCCAGAGGGAGCAGTACTTC. It specifies CSARRARAQREQYF.

The sample holds many counts of this clonotype. The chain uses TRBV30 and TRBJ2-3, with D possibly being TRBD2 (6 bases). The CDR3 extends over 14 amino acids. Germline values: CDR1 GTSNPN, CDR2 SVGIG (reference sequence). Trimming took 3 bases from V and 4 from J, leaving 14 bases between them. For the CDR3, the DNA is TGTGCCTGGAGGCGTACCAGCGGGCCAGATACGCAGTATTTT. It translates to CAWRRTSGPDTQYF.

This clonotype showed up many times. The chain links TRBV7-3 to TRBJ2-7, with 11 bases fitting TRBD2. Germline V gives CDR1 SGHTA, CDR2 FQGTGA. V shed 3 bases and J 3 bases; nucleotides not matched to a gene: 19. There are 20 residues in the CDR3. This chain's CDR3 is CASSFLRTSGSRVGSYEQYF. CDR3 nucleotides: TGTGCCAGCAGCTTTCTCCGGACTAGCGGGTCCCGGGTGGGGAGCTACGAGCAGTACTTC.

This clonotype has a count of ten or more. The V gene is TRBV2, the J gene TRBJ2-4; the match to TRBD1 covers 7 bases. The CDR3 runs 14 residues. Germline values: CDR1 SNHLY, CDR2 FYNNEI. Unmatched junction bases numbered 4, after V lost 5 bases and J lost 3 bases. The CDR3 loop is CASSRWDSKNIQYF. The DNA for the CDR3 is TGTGCCAGCAGTAGGTGGGACAGCAAAAACATTCAGTACTTC.

This chain connects TRBV15 to TRBJ2-7; 7 nucleotides match TRBD1. The CDR3 is 13 amino acids. V gave up 5 bases and J gave up 7 bases; unmatched junction bases: 8. CDR1 and CDR2 (germline): LNHNV, YYDKDF (reference sequence). The CDR3 loop reads CATSQGQYWEQYF. CDR3 DNA: TGTGCCACCAGCCAGGGACAGTACTGGGAGCAGTACTTC.

This clonotype turned up a few times. The rearrangement joins TRBV11-2 to TRBJ2-3; a weak D match, TRBD2 (6 bases). The CDR3 is 14 residues long. Trimming cost V 5 bases and J 6 bases, with 15 bases left between them. CDR1 is SGHAT and CDR2 is FQNNGV in the germline V gene. CDR3 in amino acids: CASSADGTADTQYF. The CDR3 nucleotides are TGTGCCAGCAGCGCCGACGGGACTGCCGATACGCAGTATTTT.

This clonotype was seen ten or more times. The chain links TRBV28 to TRBJ2-3; 11 nucleotides agree with TRBD1. Germline CDR1 is MDHEN and CDR2 is SYDVKM. Germline trimming cut 3 bases from V and 3 bases from J; bases unmatched to any gene: 5. This CDR3 region has 16 residues. CDR3 sequence reads: CASSLGQGVKTDTQYF. The CDR3 bases are TGTGCCAGCAGTTTGGGACAGGGGGTTAAAACAGATACGCAGTATTTT. The whole variable domain, remainder taken from reference TRBV28 and TRBJ2-3, is DVKVTQSSRYLVKRTGEKVFLECVQDMDHENMFWYRQDPGLGLRLIYFSYDVKMKEKGDIPEGYSVSREKKERFSLILESASTNQTSMYLCASSLGQGVKTDTQYFGPGTRLTVL.

The CDR3 sequence is CAIDFGSVRAKNTEAFF. The CDR3 nucleotides are TGTGCCATCGATTTTGGATCCGTCAGGGCGAAAAATACTGAAGCTTTCTTT. The rearrangement links TRBV10-3 to TRBJ1-1; D is perhaps TRBD1 (5 bases). The CDR3 has 17 residues. V lost 8 bases to trimming and J lost 5 bases, with 27 bases between them. Germline V CDR1 and CDR2: ENHRY, SYGVKD.